This T cell receptor (beta chain) comes out of a study of T cells expressing NK-cell markers. Study-wide context: Investigators obtained TCR beta repertoires from sorted CD3+CD56+NKG2C+, CD3+CD56+NKG2C- and CD3+CD56-NKG2C+ T cells.

For each CDR3 protein, TCRdb gives one entry from its re-call of the 5' RACE reads, without DNA. The sample data list 500,000 to 700,000 distinct CDR3 sequences. There are 15 residues in the CDR3. Germline lookup yields CDR1 LGHNA and CDR2 YNFKEQ. The study, taken as a whole, reports: Nothing established the HCMV specificity of expanded NKG2C+ T cell clones. Dominant NKG2C+ clonotype frequencies of about 1.0-7.0% of CD8+ T cells were measured in a handful of donors.

As regards this clonotype: Its target is not known.

The chain employs TRBV4-2 and TRBJ1-2; absent DNA, TCRdb's TRBD1 call cannot be checked. Sequenced material: blood T cells: a sorted CD56 or NKG2C T cell subset, CD4+ or CD8+ T cells, or bulk PBMC T cells (not recorded which). The sequence was collected from a man younger than 35 in good health. CDR3 sequence reads: CASSQEDSGDYGYTF.